This record looks at one T cell receptor beta chain sequence and its context. Its matching antigen is unknown. Libraries were prepared by immunoSEQ multiplex PCR; TCRdb keeps only in-frame clonotypes and omits some of them. The data contain 100,000 to 120,000 clones, 86% of them singletons. These data are taken from a study of cytomegalovirus exposure and HLA in healthy donors. CDR1 is LGHNA, CDR2 YNFKEQ, per germline. The CDR3 sequence is 17 residues long. The ends lost 1 base at V and 2 bases at J; junction bases unmatched: 5. Among the 120 subjects of the validation cohort, separate from the roughly 600-subject first cohort, were the donors. Study-wide findings and caveats: Reported performance of the classifier showed diagnosis of cytomegalovirus status with high specificity and sensitivity.

The sample taken for sequencing was PBMCs. The chain combines TRBV4-2 with TRBJ2-1; TRBD2 matches 10 bases. The receptor's source is a woman younger than 35 in good health and CMV-seropositive. For the CDR3, the DNA is TGTGCCAGCAGCCAAGCCCAGCGGGGGGGAACCTACAATGAGCAGTTCTTC. Protein: CASSQAQRGGTYNEQFF.